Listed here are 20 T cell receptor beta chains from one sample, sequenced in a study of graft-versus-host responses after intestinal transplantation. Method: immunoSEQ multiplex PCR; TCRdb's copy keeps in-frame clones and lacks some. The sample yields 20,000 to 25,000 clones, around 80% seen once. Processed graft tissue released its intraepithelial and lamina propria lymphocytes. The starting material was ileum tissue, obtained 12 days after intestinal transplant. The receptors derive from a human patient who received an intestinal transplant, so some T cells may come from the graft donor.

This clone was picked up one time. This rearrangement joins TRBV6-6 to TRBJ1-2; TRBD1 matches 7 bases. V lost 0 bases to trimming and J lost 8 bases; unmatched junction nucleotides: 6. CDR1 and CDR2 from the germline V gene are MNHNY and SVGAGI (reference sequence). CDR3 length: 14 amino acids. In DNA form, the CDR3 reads TGTGCCAGCAGTTACTCACAGGGGATAGACGGCTACACCTTC. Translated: CASSYSQGIDGYTF.

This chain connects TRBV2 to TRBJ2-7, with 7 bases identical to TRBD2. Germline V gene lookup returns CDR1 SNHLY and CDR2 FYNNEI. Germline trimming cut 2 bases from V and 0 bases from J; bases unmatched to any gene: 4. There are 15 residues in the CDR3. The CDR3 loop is CASSERGTISYEQYF. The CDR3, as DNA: TGTGCCAGCAGTGAACGCGGGACTATCTCCTACGAGCAGTACTTC.

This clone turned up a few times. CDR3 loop: CASSPGTSFYEQYF. The CDR3, as DNA: TGTGCCAGCAGCCCCGGGACTAGCTTCTACGAGCAGTACTTC. The V gene is TRBV6-1, the J gene TRBJ2-7; 9 nucleotides align to TRBD2. The CDR3 is made up of 14 amino acids. The V gene end was trimmed by 6 bases and the J gene end by 3 bases; junction bases not matched to a gene: 6. The germline V gene encodes CDR1 MNHNS and CDR2 SASEGT.

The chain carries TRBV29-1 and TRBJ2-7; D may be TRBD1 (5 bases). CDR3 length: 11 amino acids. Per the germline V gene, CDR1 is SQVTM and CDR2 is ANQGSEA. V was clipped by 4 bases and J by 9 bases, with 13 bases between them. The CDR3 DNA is TGCAGCGTTGGGGGCGACTCCAGGCAGTACTTC. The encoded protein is CSVGGDSRQYF.

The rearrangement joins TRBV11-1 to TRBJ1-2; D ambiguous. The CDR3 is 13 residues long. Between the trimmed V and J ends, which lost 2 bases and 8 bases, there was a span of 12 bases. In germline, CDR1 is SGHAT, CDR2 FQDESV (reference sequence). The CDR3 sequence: CASSLYRGWGYTF. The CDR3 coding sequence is TGTGCCAGCAGCTTATACCGGGGTTGGGGCTACACCTTC. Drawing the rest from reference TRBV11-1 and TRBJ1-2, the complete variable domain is EAEVAQSPRYKITEKSQAVAFWCDPISGHATLYWYRQILGQGPELLVQFQDESVVDDSQLPKDRFSAERLKGVDSTLKIQPAELGDSAMYLCASSLYRGWGYTFGSGTRLTVV.

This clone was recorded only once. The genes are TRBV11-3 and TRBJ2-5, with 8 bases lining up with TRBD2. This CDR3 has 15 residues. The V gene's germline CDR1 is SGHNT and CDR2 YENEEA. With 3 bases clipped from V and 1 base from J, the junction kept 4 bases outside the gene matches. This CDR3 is CASSFRRGGQETQYF. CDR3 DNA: TGTGCCAGCAGCTTTCGCCGGGGGGGCCAAGAGACCCAGTACTTC.

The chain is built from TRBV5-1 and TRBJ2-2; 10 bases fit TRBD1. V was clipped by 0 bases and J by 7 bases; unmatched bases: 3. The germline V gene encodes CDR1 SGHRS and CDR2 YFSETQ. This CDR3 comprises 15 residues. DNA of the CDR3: TGCGCCAGCAGCTTGGGACAGGGGGCCATCGGGGAGCTGTTTTTT. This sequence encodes CASSLGQGAIGELFF.

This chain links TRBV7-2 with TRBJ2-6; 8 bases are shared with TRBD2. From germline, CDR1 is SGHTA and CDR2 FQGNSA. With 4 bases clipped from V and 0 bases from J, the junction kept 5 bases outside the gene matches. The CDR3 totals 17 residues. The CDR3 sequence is CASSYVAGFSGANVLTF. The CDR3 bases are TGTGCCAGCAGCTATGTAGCGGGGTTCTCTGGGGCCAACGTCCTGACTTTC.

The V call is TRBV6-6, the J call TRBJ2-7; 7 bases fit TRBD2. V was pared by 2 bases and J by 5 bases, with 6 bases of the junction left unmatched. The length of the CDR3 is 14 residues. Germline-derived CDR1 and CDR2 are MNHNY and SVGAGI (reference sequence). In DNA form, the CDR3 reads TGTGCCAGCAGTTACGGGGGGGGTATCCACGAGCAGTACTTC. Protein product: CASSYGGGIHEQYF.

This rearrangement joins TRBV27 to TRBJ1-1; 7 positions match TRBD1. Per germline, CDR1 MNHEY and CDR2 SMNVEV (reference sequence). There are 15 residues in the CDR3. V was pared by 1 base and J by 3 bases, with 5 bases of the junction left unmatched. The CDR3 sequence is CASSLLPGQYTEAFF. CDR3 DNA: TGTGCCAGCAGTTTATTACCGGGACAGTACACTGAAGCTTTCTTT.

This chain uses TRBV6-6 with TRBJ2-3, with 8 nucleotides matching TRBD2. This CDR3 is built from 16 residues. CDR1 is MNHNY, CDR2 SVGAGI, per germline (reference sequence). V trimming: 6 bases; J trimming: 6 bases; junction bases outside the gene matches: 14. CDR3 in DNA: TGTGCCAGCAGGGGGGCTTTGGCGGGGGGTCGGGATACGCAGTATTTT. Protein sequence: CASRGALAGGRDTQYF.

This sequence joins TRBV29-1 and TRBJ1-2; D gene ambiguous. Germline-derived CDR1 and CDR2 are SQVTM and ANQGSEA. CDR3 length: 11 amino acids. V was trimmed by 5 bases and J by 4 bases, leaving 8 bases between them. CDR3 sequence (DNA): TGCAGCGTTCAGTCCCTCTATGGCTACACCTTC. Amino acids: CSVQSLYGYTF.

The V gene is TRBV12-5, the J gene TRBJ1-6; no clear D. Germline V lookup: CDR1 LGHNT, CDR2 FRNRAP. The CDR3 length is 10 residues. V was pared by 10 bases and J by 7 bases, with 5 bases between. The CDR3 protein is CATKNSPLHF. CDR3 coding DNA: TGTGCTACAAAAAATTCACCCCTCCACTTT.

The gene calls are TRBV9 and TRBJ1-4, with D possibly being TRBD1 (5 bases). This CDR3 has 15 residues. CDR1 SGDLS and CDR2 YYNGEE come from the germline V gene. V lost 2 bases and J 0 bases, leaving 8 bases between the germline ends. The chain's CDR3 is CASSVGGATNEKLFF. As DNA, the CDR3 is TGTGCCAGCAGCGTTGGGGGGGCAACTAATGAAAAACTGTTTTTT. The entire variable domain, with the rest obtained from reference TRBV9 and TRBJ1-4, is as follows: DSGVTQTPKHLITATGQRVTLRCSPRSGDLSVYWYQQSLDQGLQFLIQYYNGEERAKGNILERFSAQQFPDLHSELNLSSLELGDSALYFCASSVGGATNEKLFFGSGTQLSVL.

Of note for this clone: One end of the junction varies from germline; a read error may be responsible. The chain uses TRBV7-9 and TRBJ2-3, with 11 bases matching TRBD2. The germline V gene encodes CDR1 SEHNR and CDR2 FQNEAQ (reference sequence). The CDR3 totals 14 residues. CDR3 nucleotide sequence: TGTGCCAGCAGCTTAGTACTAGCGGGGGCCCCCGGGTTTTTT. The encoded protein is CASSLVLAGAPGFF.

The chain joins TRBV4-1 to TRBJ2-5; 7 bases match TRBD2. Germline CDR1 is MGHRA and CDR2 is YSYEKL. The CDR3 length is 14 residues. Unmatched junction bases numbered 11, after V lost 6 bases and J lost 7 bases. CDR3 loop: CASSLAAGVATQYF. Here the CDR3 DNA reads TGCGCCAGCAGTTTAGCGGCGGGAGTAGCGACCCAGTACTTC.

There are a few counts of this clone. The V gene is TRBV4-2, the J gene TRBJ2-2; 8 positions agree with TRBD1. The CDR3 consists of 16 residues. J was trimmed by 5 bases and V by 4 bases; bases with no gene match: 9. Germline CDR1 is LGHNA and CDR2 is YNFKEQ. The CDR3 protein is CASSLQGQGVTGELFF. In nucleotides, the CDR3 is TGTGCCAGCAGCCTTCAAGGACAGGGCGTAACCGGGGAGCTGTTTTTT.

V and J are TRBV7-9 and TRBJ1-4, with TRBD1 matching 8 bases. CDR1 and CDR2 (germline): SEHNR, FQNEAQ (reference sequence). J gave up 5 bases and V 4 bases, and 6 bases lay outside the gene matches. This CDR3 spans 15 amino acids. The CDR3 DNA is TGTGCCAGCAGCTCGCCAGGGGGCGGGAATGAAAAACTGTTTTTT. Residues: CASSSPGGGNEKLFF.

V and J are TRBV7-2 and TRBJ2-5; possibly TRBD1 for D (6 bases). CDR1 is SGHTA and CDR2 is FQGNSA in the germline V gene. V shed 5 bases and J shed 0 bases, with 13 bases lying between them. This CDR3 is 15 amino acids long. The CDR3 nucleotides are TGTGCCAGCAGCCCAGGGGCGGGTAACCAAGAGACCCAGTACTTC. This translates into CASSPGAGNQETQYF.

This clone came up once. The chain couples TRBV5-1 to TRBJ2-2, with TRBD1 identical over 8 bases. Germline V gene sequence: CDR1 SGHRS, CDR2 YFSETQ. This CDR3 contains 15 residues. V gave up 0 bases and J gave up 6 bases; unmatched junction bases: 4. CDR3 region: CASSLAGGLSGELFF. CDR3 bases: TGCGCCAGCAGCTTGGCAGGGGGCCTTTCCGGGGAGCTGTTTTTT.